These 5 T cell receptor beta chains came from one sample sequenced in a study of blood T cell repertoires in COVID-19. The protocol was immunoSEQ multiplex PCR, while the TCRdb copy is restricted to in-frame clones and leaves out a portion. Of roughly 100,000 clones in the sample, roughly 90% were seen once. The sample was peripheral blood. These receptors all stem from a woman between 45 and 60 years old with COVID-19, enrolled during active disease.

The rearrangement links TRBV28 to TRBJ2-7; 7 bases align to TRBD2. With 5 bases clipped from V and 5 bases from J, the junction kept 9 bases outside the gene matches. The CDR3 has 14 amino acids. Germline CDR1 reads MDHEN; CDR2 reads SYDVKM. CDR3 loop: CASSLGGTNHEQYV. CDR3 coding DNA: TGTGCCAGCAGTCTTGGGGGGACTAACCACGAGCAGTACGTC.

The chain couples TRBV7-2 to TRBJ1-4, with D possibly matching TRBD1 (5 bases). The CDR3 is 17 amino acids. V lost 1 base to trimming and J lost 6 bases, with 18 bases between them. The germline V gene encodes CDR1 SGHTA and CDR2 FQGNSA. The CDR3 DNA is TGTGCCAGCAGCTTAGTCTCGAGTAACCTAGGGGATGAAAAACTGTTTTTT. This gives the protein CASSLVSSNLGDEKLFF.

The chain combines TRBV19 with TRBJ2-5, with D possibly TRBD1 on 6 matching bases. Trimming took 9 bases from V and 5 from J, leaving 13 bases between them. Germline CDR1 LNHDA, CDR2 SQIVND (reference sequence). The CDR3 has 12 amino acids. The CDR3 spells CASRGRLETQYF. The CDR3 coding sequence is TGTGCCAGCAGGGGAAGGCTGGAGACCCAGTACTTC.

CDR3 sequence (DNA): TGCGCCAGCCAGGGCGGGACGGAGTATAATTCACCCCTCCACTTT. It specifies CASQGGTEYNSPLHF. V gene TRBV5-1 combines with J gene TRBJ1-6; possible D gene TRBD1, 5 bases. With 7 bases removed from V and 4 bases from J, the gap between germline ends came to 15 bases. The CDR3 runs to 15 residues. Germline CDR1 is SGHRS and CDR2 is YFSETQ.

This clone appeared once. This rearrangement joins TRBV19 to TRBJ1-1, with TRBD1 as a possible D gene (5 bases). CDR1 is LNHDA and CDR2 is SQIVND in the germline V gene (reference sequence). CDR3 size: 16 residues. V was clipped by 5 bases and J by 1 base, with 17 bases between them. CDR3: CASSSDTWTGNTEAFF. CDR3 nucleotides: TGTGCCAGTAGTTCGGACACATGGACGGGGAACACTGAAGCTTTCTTT.